What follows is one T cell receptor beta chain and its context. Its specificity is not known. This entry belongs to a study of T cells in Graves' hyperthyroidism and ophthalmopathy. On the study more broadly: Once the initial diagnosis was made, peripheral blood was obtained before any treatment.

The CDR3 has 14 amino acids. Germline V CDR1 and CDR2: MNHEY, SMNVEV (reference sequence). Trimming stripped 0 bases from V and 5 bases from J, with 11 bases between. Study-level points and caveats: Blood shared most expanded thyroid clonotypes above 0.001.

Calling Graves' hyperthyroidism stable meant ophthalmopathy did not progress within 18 months. Diagnoses were established using clinical symptoms, serum thyroxine and TRAb, thyroid ultrasound and orbital computed tomography. Researchers amplified the TCR beta CDR3 regions from RNA transcripts. An initial round of RT-PCR targeting the TCR CDR3 relied on the HTBI primer set. MiXCR was run by TCRdb on the multiplex PCR reads, yielding one entry per CDR3 protein. The table records 300,000 to 450,000 distinct CDR3 sequences, around 25% of them present only once. Sequencing was performed on blood. The gene calls are TRBV27 and TRBJ2-7; maybe TRBD1 (6 bases). The TCR sequence derives from a man aged 50 or older with Graves' hyperthyroidism. The CDR3 nucleotides read TGTGCCAGCAGTTTATCCCAGGGGTTCCACGAGCAGTACTTC. Residues: CASSLSQGFHEQYF.